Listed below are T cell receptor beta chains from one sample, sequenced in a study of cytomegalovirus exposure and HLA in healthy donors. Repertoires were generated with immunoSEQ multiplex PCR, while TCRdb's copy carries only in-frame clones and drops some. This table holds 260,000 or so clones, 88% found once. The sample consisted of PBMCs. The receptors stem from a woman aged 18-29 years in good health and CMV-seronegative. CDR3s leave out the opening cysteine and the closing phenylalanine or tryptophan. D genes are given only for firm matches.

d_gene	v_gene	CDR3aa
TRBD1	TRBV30	AWSPGQFNQPQH
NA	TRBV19	ASSILAVKYNEQF
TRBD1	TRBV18	ASSPGTGVYEQY
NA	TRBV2	ASSVYRASNQPQH
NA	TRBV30	AWSQGSSTDTQY
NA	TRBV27	ASTRGGNQPQH
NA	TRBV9	ASSVAPLGPPQAYEQY
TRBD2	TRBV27	ASRPGGRADTQY
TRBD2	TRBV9	ASSAPLAGGRQETQY
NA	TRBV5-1	ASSFRRGLYEQY
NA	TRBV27	ASSFGGTYNEQF
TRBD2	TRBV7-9	ASSPSGRFSEYTGELF
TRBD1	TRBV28	ASSSPGGQPQH
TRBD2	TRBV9	ASSVAGGSTDTQY
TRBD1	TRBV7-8	ASSRDRDQPQH
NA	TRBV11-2	ASSPWPKITGELF
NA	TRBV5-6	ASSLKAGWYTEAF
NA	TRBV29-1	SVATGRVEEQY
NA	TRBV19	ASSRVENYGYT
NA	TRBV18	ASSPKGNYGYT
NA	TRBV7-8	ASQGIGGNTIY
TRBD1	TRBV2	ASSIDRGGSEKLF
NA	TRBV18	ASSPSSRVEAF
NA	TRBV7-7	ASSSESGELF
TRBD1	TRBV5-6	ASSTGTGDEQY
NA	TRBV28	ASIGQSFIGQY
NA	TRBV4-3	ASSQDRGILNQPQH
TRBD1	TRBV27	ASSFSRTGPGSGTGELF
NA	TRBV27	ASSSDSGWDTEAF
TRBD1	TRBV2	ASSWGQGLNTEAF
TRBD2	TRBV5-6	ASRRTSGSVEQY
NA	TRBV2	ASRGEEYQPQH
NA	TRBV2	ASSLKNEQF
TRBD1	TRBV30	ASGGGTSGNTIY
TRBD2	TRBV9	ASSVAGLARNEQF
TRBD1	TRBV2	ASSEAGTVFYEQY
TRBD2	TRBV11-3	ASSLTSGRHTGELF
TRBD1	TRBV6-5	ASRTTGIGNTIY
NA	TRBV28	ASRSVNTEAF
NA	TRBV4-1	ASSQVSGSDEQY
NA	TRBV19	ASSIRGSGRAPYEQY
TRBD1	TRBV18	ASSTTGDQPQH
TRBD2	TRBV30	AWSVLAGATGELF
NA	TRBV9	ASSGREHTDTQY
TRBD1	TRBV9	ASSPRGRYEQY
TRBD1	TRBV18	ASAAGTGVLNTEAF
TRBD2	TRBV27	ASSVYPGGSAETQY
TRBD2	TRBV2	ASSDTRAGGHY
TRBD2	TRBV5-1	ASSAGLAGGPTDTQY
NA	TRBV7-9	ASSAGAYNSPLH
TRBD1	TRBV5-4	ASRIQGAINYGYT